This entry lists 9 T cell receptor beta chains sequenced from one sample in a study of blood T cell repertoires in COVID-19. Produced via immunoSEQ multiplex PCR; TCRdb's table is partial and in-frame only. The table includes 100,000 to 120,000 clones, 80% to 90% detected once. Source material: peripheral blood. The receptors shown here come from a woman between 45 and 65 years old with acute or convalescent COVID-19.

The chain has TRBV7-9 and TRBJ2-1; a possible D gene is TRBD1 (6 bases). Germline lookup yields CDR1 SEHNR and CDR2 FQNEAQ (reference sequence). The CDR3 has 12 amino acids. The ends were cut back, 4 bases at V and 10 bases at J, with 11 bases in the middle. The CDR3 here is CASSSYREEQFF. CDR3 DNA: TGTGCCAGCAGCTCCTACAGGGAAGAGCAGTTCTTC.

The chain uses TRBV3-1 (or the pseudogene TRBV3-2) and TRBJ1-1; 8 positions agree with TRBD1. Germline CDR1 is LGHDT and CDR2 is YNNKEL (reference sequence). The CDR3 is 15 amino acids. J was trimmed by 7 bases and V by 3 bases; bases with no gene match: 10. The CDR3 nucleotides are TGTGCCAGCAGCCATGATACCGGGACAGGCGTTGAAGCTTTCTTT. Amino acids: CASSHDTGTGVEAFF.

This chain connects TRBV11-2 to TRBJ1-3; TRBD1 matches 8 bases. Germline V gives CDR1 SGHAT, CDR2 FQNNGV. The CDR3 has 14 amino acids. With 4 bases clipped from V and 3 bases from J, the junction kept 2 bases outside the gene matches. The chain's CDR3 is CASSSGGRGNTIYF. DNA of the CDR3: TGTGCCAGCAGCTCAGGGGGCCGTGGAAACACCATATATTTT.

The V call is TRBV10-3, the J call TRBJ1-2; D ambiguous. From germline, CDR1 is ENHRY and CDR2 SYGVKD. The CDR3 loop spans 13 amino acids. Between the trimmed V and J ends, which lost 6 bases and 2 bases, there was a span of 10 bases. The DNA of the CDR3 is TGTGCCATCAGCGAGACCGCGAACTATGGCTACACCTTC. Protein sequence: CAISETANYGYTF.

This clone has only a few counts. CDR3 DNA sequence: TGTGCCAGTAGTATACAGGCCGGGGGGAACACTGAAGCTTTCTTT. It specifies CASSIQAGGNTEAFF. The J gene is TRBJ1-1, the V gene TRBV19; possible D gene TRBD1, 5 bases. Germline CDR1 reads LNHDA; CDR2 reads SQIVND (reference sequence). V lost 2 bases, J lost 1 base, and 11 bases lay in between. The CDR3 is made up of 15 amino acids.

This clone was found once. The chain has TRBV30 and TRBJ2-1, with D unclear. The CDR3 contains 12 residues. With 3 bases removed from V and 5 bases from J, the gap between germline ends came to 8 bases. The germline CDR1 and CDR2 sequences are GTSNPN and SVGIG (reference sequence). The CDR3 DNA sequence: TGTGCCTGGAGGCCACAAAACAATGAGCAGTTCTTC. Its translation: CAWRPQNNEQFF.

The chain is built from TRBV29-1 and TRBJ2-1; D might be TRBD2 (5 bases). Deletions cut 5 bases from V and 6 bases from J, with 8 bases between. The CDR3 contains 11 residues. Looked up from germline, CDR1 is SQVTM and CDR2 is ANQGSEA. CDR3 nucleotide sequence: TGCAGCGTTAGTCGGGGCAATGAGCAGTTCTTC. Translated: CSVSRGNEQFF.

On this clone: This sample also contains other DNA sequences that code for the same CDR3. The rearrangement uses TRBV7-8 and TRBJ1-5; no firm D call. CDR3 length: 14 amino acids. Trimming removed 3 bases from V and 1 base from J, with 7 bases in between. Germline CDR1 is SGHVS and CDR2 is FQNEAQ. CDR3: CASSLGPSNQPQHF. DNA for the CDR3: TGTGCCAGCAGCTTGGGCCCAAGCAATCAGCCCCAGCATTTT.

The chain carries TRBV19 and TRBJ1-5; 7 bases are a match to TRBD1. The CDR3 totals 15 residues. With V trimmed by 5 bases and J by 1 base, 5 bases remained unmatched. Germline V gene sequence: CDR1 LNHDA, CDR2 SQIVND (reference sequence). CDR3 coding DNA: TGTGCCAGTAGTGTCTACAGGGGCAGCAATCAGCCCCAGCATTTT. Encoded protein: CASSVYRGSNQPQHF.